Below, 28 T cell receptor beta chains from the same sample are listed, as sequenced in a study of breast tumors, draining lymph nodes, adjacent tissues. One entry per CDR3 protein, called by TCRdb with MiXCR from the multiplex PCR reads. This sample has roughly 16,000 distinct CDR3 sequences; less than 65% occur once, and the top ten carry 15% to 20%. The sequenced sample was tumor-adjacent breast tissue. The receptors were gathered from a female donor with breast cancer. Some clones in this sample may be carry-over from other donors' samples.

This clonotype is large in the sample. V and J are TRBV12-3 or TRBV12-4 and TRBJ2-7; tentatively, D is TRBD2 (6 bases). V shed 3 bases and J shed 0 bases, with 15 bases lying between them. The CDR3 runs 16 residues. This CDR3 is CASSFQLAPSSYEQYF. Written as DNA, the CDR3 is TGTGCCAGCAGTTTCCAACTAGCTCCGAGCTCCTACGAGCAGTACTTC.

This clonotype is termed medium-sized. The V and J genes are TRBV12-3 or TRBV12-4 and TRBJ1-6, with a possible D match to TRBD1 (6 bases). Trimming pared 3 bases from V and 9 bases from J, leaving 12 bases between. CDR3 length equals 14 residues. DNA of the CDR3: TGTGCCAGCAGTTTGGGGGGCGATAGTTCACCCCTCCACTTT. Protein: CASSLGGDSSPLHF.

This chain joins TRBV29-1 and TRBJ2-7; D is possibly TRBD1 (6 bases). Germline V gene data show CDR1 as SQVTM and CDR2 as ANQGSEA. The V end lost 6 bases, the J end lost 7 bases, and 16 bases lay between the germline ends. The CDR3 contains 12 residues. CDR3 sequence: CSVTGWTGEQYF. The CDR3, as DNA: TGCAGCGTGACAGGCTGGACCGGGGAGCAGTACTTC.

This clonotype is medium-sized (0.01 to 0.1%) by share. This rearrangement joins TRBV25-1 to TRBJ2-7; 8 bases line up with TRBD1. With 11 bases clipped from V and 7 bases from J, the junction kept 13 bases outside the gene matches. Germline CDR1 reads MGHDK; CDR2 reads SYGVNS. The CDR3 has 13 amino acids. The CDR3 loop is CALKGTGSWEQYF. CDR3 in DNA: TGTGCCCTAAAGGGGACAGGCTCCTGGGAGCAGTACTTC.

V and J are TRBV24-1 and TRBJ2-1, with D maybe TRBD2 (5 bases). Germline CDR1 and CDR2: KGHDR and SFDVKD. Trimming removed 9 bases from V and 0 bases from J, with 14 bases in between. The CDR3 loop spans 15 amino acids. The CDR3: CATEGRESSYNEQFF. The CDR3 DNA reads TGTGCCACCGAAGGACGGGAAAGCTCCTACAATGAGCAGTTCTTC.

A word on this clonotype: No DNA is shown, since the ends of the CDR3 on it are uncertain; the CDR3 is the one TCRdb lists. The rearrangement joins TRBV20-1 to TRBJ1-2; the table's TRBD1 call for D was not verified on the DNA. Germline V gene sequence: CDR1 DFQATT, CDR2 SNEGSKA (reference sequence). Ends included, the CDR3 has 22 residues. The CDR3: CSAGDAAMYLCATSRSSSFYTF.

Worth noting for this clonotype: A much larger clone differs from this one at a single base, so this may be a read error. V gene TRBV5-6 combines with J gene TRBJ2-6; D remains unclear. This CDR3 comprises 14 residues. Germline values: CDR1 SGHDT, CDR2 YYEEEE. V lost 1 base and J 6 bases, leaving 8 bases between the germline ends. The CDR3, as DNA: TGTGCCAGCAGCTTGCCAGTAGCGGCCAACGTCCTGACTTTC. This encodes CASSLPVAANVLTF.

The CDR3 DNA follows: TGTGCCAGCAGCTTAGTACCGGGGAATCAGCCCCAGCATTTT. Translating gives CASSLVPGNQPQHF. The chain recombines TRBV7-2 with TRBJ1-5; D unclear. The length of the CDR3 is 14 residues. Trimming pared 1 base from V and 4 bases from J, leaving 8 bases between. Germline V gene data show CDR1 as SGHTA and CDR2 as FQGNSA.

This clonotype was seen repeatedly, ten times or more. The V gene is TRBV10-3, the J gene TRBJ2-3; 7 bases align to TRBD2. Germline lookup yields CDR1 ENHRY and CDR2 SYGVKD. The CDR3 totals 14 residues. The V gene end was trimmed by 6 bases and the J gene end by 3 bases; junction bases not matched to a gene: 6. The CDR3 DNA sequence: TGTGCCATCAGACCCGCGGGAGAGACAGATACGCAGTATTTT. Amino acids: CAIRPAGETDTQYF.

In its sample, this clonotype was seen many times. The V call is TRBV20-1, the J call TRBJ1-4; TRBD1 matches 12 bases. CDR3 size: 18 residues. Germline CDR1 reads DFQATT; CDR2 reads SNEGSKA (reference sequence). J was trimmed by 5 bases and V by 2 bases; bases with no gene match: 12. This CDR3 reads CSARPLRGQGAKNEKLFF. CDR3 in DNA: TGCAGTGCTAGACCCCTAAGGGGACAGGGGGCCAAAAATGAAAAACTGTTTTTT.

The CDR3 DNA follows: TGTGCCAGCAGCATCGGACAGGGGTATGGCTACACCTTC. This gives the protein CASSIGQGYGYTF. The chain employs TRBV9 and TRBJ1-2; 9 bases agree with TRBD1. Germline V gene data show CDR1 as SGDLS and CDR2 as YYNGEE. With 4 bases clipped from V and 5 bases from J, the junction kept 3 bases outside the gene matches. The CDR3 is 13 residues long.

Many counts were recorded for this clonotype. A much larger clone lies one base from this, so it may be a read error. V and J are TRBV6-6 and TRBJ2-3, with D perhaps TRBD1 (6 bases). CDR1 MNHNY and CDR2 SVGAGI come from the germline V gene (reference sequence). The V and J ends lost 5 bases and 3 bases respectively, with 15 bases between them. This CDR3 region has 15 residues. The CDR3 sequence: CASSLPGQGTDTQYF. Here the CDR3 DNA reads TGTGCCAGCAGTCTCCCGGGACAAGGGACAGATACGCAGTATTTT.

This clonotype was recorded at least ten times. J is TRBJ2-7 and V is TRBV28, with D unresolved. This CDR3 contains 14 residues. From germline, CDR1 is MDHEN and CDR2 SYDVKM. The V and J ends lost 5 bases and 2 bases respectively, with 13 bases between them. Here the CDR3 DNA reads TGTGCCAGCAGTCAGGTCCAGGTGCCCTACGAGCAGTACTTC. Its translation: CASSQVQVPYEQYF.

Judged by abundance, this clonotype is medium-sized. In nucleotides, the CDR3 is TGTGCCAGCAAACACAGGGCCGTTTCCTACGAGCAGTACTTC. Translated: CASKHRAVSYEQYF. The V and J genes are TRBV27 and TRBJ2-7, with D tentatively TRBD1 (6 bases). The CDR3 totals 14 residues. Germline V lookup: CDR1 MNHEY, CDR2 SMNVEV (reference sequence). The V end lost 7 bases, the J end lost 1 base, and 14 bases lay between the germline ends.

A single count supports this clonotype. Its ends do not fully match the called genes, so a read error is possible. CDR3 bases: TGTGCCAGCGGCCCGGAACTAGCCGACCCTTATGAGCAGTTCTTC. Its protein product is CASGPELADPYEQFF. The chain recombines TRBV5-1 with TRBJ2-1, with D perhaps matching TRBD2 (6 bases). The germline gives CDR1 SGHRS, CDR2 YFSETQ. This CDR3 has 15 amino acids.

Many counts were recorded for this clonotype. A much larger clone lies a single base off, so this may be a read error. The chain recombines TRBV13 with TRBJ2-7; 7 nucleotides match TRBD1. Germline V gene sequence: CDR1 PRHDT, CDR2 FYEKMQ (reference sequence). J was trimmed by 2 bases and V by 5 bases; bases with no gene match: 6. This CDR3 has 14 amino acids. The CDR3 loop reads CASSQHRGAYEQYF. The CDR3, as DNA: TGTGCCAGCAGCCAGCACAGGGGAGCCTACGAGCAGTACTTC. Using reference TRBV13 and TRBJ2-7 for the parts outside the CDR3, the full variable domain is AAGVIQSPRHLIKEKRETATLKCYPIPRHDTVYWYQQGPGQDPQFLISFYEKMQSDKGSIPDRFSAQQFSDYHSELNMSSLELGDSALYFCASSQHRGAYEQYFGPGTRLTVT.

In its sample, this clonotype ranks as medium-sized. This chain joins TRBV2 and TRBJ1-5; TRBD1 is a possible D gene (6 bases). V dropped 0 bases and J dropped 7 bases, with 13 bases sitting between them. This CDR3 is 15 amino acids long. Germline V gene sequence: CDR1 SNHLY, CDR2 FYNNEI. CDR3 in amino acids: CASSEARGAGQPQHF. The CDR3 nucleotides read TGTGCCAGCAGTGAAGCGCGGGGGGCAGGGCAGCCCCAGCATTTT. The full variable domain, in which reference TRBV2 and TRBJ1-5 provide the parts outside the CDR3, is EPEVTQTPSHQVTQMGQEVILRCVPISNHLYFYWYRQILGQKVEFLVSFYNNEISEKSEIFDDQFSVERPDGSNFTLKIRSTKLEDSAMYFCASSEARGAGQPQHFGDGTRLSIL.

In the case of this clonotype: One junction end disagrees with the germline gene, perhaps due to a read error. The chain couples TRBV6-2 or TRBV6-3 to TRBJ2-3; unclear D gene. The CDR3 runs to 12 residues. Germline CDR1 reads MNHEY; CDR2 reads SVGEGT. The CDR3 sequence is CAGSHSIDTQYF. The CDR3 nucleotides are TGTGCTGGCAGCCACAGCATAGATACGCAGTATTTT.

The V gene is TRBV6-2 or TRBV6-3, the J gene TRBJ1-2, with D perhaps TRBD1 (6 bases). CDR3 size: 15 residues. CDR1 and CDR2 from the germline V gene are MNHEY and SVGEGT. Trimming cost V 4 bases and J 6 bases, with 18 bases left between them. The CDR3 spells CASSWGATRGNGYTF. In nucleotides, the CDR3 is TGTGCCAGCAGTTGGGGGGCGACCCGGGGGAATGGCTACACCTTC.

This chain connects TRBV29-1 to TRBJ1-2; D is perhaps TRBD1 (5 bases). CDR1 and CDR2 (germline): SQVTM, ANQGSEA. V dropped 0 bases and J dropped 6 bases, with 8 bases sitting between them. The length of the CDR3 is 12 residues. CDR3 protein: CSVEEPGNGYTF. In DNA form, the CDR3 reads TGCAGCGTTGAAGAGCCAGGGAATGGCTACACCTTC. Full variable domain (rest looked up from reference TRBV29-1 and TRBJ1-2): SAVISQKPSRDICQRGTSLTIQCQVDSQVTMMFWYRQQPGQSLTLIATANQGSEATYESGFVIDKFPISRPNLTFSTLTVSNMSPEDSSIYLCSVEEPGNGYTFGSGTRLTVV.

Many counts were recorded for this clonotype. CDR3 in amino acids: CASSEEVGSWDTQYF. The CDR3 region has the DNA TGTGCCAGCAGTGAAGAGGTTGGCAGTTGGGATACGCAGTATTTT. The chain is built from TRBV6-1 and TRBJ2-3; D unresolved. The germline gives CDR1 MNHNS, CDR2 SASEGT. The CDR3 is 15 amino acids. Trimming removed 1 base at V and 6 bases at J, with 14 bases between.

The CDR3, as DNA: TGTGCCAGCAGTCCAGAGGGTAGCGGGAGCTGGGGGACCCAGTACTTC. It yields the protein CASSPEGSGSWGTQYF. The chain employs TRBV11-2 and TRBJ2-5; TRBD2 matches at 9 bases. Germline CDR1 reads SGHAT; CDR2 reads FQNNGV. CDR3 length equals 16 residues. Trimming removed 6 bases from V and 7 bases from J; junction bases left unmatched: 15.

Many counts were recorded for this clonotype. This chain's CDR3 is CAIRDKQNQPQHF. CDR3 in DNA: TGTGCCATTAGGGACAAGCAGAATCAGCCCCAGCATTTT. The gene calls are TRBV10-3 and TRBJ1-5, with D perhaps matching TRBD1 (6 bases). The CDR3 is made up of 13 amino acids. Germline V gene sequence: CDR1 ENHRY, CDR2 SYGVKD. Trimming stripped 9 bases from V and 4 bases from J, with 13 bases between.

This clonotype showed up many times. The rearrangement links TRBV20-1 to TRBJ1-5, with 9 bases that match TRBD1. Germline V gene lookup returns CDR1 DFQATT and CDR2 SNEGSKA (reference sequence). The J segment lost 11 bases and the V segment lost 0 bases, leaving 11 bases of the junction unmatched. CDR3 size: 15 residues. The CDR3 reads CSARDPGDRDGAQHF. DNA for the CDR3: TGCAGTGCTAGAGACCCGGGGGACAGGGACGGGGCCCAGCATTTT.

The chain has TRBV2 and TRBJ2-1, with TRBD2 matching 12 bases. Germline V CDR1 and CDR2: SNHLY, FYNNEI. J lost 3 bases, V lost 6 bases, and 9 bases had no gene match. The CDR3 length is 17 residues. Here the CDR3 reads CASRSLAGGSHYNEQFF. The CDR3 DNA follows: TGTGCCAGCAGGTCTCTAGCGGGAGGGTCCCACTACAATGAGCAGTTCTTC.

This clonotype was seen at least ten times. This chain links TRBV7-9 with TRBJ2-5; 7 bases are shared with TRBD2. CDR1 is SEHNR and CDR2 is FQNEAQ in the germline V gene (reference sequence). V shed 5 bases, J shed 4 bases, and the junction held 4 bases outside the gene matches. This CDR3 contains 13 residues. This CDR3 is CASSRTSGETQYF. The CDR3 DNA reads TGTGCCAGCAGCAGGACTAGTGGAGAGACCCAGTACTTC.

V gene TRBV7-2 combines with J gene TRBJ2-7; D is perhaps TRBD2 (6 bases). The germline V gene encodes CDR1 SGHTA and CDR2 FQGNSA. The V end lost 1 base, the J end lost 3 bases, and 13 bases lay between the germline ends. The CDR3 is 15 residues long. The CDR3 sequence: CASSLGGGRDYEQYF. The CDR3 DNA reads TGTGCCAGCAGCTTAGGGGGTGGGCGGGACTACGAGCAGTACTTC.

This clonotype appeared once. V gene TRBV25-1 combines with J gene TRBJ1-1; D gene unclear. Germline V gives CDR1 MGHDK, CDR2 SYGVNS. The CDR3 sequence is 11 residues long. The V and J ends lost 7 bases and 0 bases respectively, with 3 bases between them. This CDR3 reads CASTVNTEAFF. The CDR3, as DNA: TGTGCCAGCACTGTGAACACTGAAGCTTTCTTT.